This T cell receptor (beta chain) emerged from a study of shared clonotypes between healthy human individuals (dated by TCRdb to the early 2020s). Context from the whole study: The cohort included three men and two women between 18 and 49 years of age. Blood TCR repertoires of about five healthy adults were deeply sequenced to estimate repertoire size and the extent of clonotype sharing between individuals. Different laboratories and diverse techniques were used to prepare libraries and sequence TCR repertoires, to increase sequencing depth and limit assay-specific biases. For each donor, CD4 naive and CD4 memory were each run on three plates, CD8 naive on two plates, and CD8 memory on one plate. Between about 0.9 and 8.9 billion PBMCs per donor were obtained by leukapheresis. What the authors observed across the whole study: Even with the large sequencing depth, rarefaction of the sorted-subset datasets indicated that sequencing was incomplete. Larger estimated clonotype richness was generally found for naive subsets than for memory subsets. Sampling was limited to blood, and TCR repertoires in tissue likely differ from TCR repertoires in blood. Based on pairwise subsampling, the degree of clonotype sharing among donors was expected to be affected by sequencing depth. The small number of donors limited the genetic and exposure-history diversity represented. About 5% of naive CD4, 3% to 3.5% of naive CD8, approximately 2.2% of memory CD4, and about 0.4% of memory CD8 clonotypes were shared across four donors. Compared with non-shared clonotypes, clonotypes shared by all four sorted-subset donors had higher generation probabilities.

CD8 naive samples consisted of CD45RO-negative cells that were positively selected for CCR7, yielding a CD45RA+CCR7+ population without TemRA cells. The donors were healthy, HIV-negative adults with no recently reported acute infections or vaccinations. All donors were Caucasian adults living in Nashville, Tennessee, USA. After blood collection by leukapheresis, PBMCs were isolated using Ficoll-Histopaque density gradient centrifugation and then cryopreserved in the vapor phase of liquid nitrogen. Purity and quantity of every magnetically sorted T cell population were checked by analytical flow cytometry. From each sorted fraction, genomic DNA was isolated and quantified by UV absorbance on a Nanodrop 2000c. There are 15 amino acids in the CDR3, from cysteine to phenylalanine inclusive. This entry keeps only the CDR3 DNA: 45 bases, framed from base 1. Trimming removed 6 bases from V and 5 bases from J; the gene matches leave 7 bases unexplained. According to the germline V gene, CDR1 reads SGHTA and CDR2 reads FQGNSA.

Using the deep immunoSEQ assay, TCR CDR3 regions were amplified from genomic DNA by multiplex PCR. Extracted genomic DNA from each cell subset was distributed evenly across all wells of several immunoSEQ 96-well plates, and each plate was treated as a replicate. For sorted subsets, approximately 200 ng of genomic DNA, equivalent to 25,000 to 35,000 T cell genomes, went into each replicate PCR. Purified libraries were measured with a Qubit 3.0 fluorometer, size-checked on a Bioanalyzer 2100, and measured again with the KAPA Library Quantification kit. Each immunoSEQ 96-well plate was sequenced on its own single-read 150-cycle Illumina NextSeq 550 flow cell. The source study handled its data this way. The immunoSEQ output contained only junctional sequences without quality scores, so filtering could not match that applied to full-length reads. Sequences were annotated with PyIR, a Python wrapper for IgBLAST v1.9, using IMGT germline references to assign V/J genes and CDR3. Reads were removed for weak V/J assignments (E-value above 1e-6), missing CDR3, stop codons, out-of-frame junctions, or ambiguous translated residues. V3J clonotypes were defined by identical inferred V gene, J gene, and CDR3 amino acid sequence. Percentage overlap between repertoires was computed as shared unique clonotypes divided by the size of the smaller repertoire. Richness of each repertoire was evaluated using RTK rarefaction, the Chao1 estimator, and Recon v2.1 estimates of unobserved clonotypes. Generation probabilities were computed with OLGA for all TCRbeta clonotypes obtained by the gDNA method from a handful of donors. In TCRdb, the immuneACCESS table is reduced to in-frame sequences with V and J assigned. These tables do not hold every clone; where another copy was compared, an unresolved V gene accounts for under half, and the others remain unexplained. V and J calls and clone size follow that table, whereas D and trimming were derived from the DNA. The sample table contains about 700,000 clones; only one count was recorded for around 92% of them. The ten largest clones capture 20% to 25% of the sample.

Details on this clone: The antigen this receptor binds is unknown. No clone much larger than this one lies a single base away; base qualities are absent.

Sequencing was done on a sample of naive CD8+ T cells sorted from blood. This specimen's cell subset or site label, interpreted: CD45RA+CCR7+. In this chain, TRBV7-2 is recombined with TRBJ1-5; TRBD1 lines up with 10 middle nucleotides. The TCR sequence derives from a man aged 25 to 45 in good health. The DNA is TGTGCCAGCAGGCAAACCGGGACAGGGGATCAGCCCCAGCATTTT. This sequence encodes CASRQTGTGDQPQHF.